This T cell receptor beta chain originates from a study of identical twins. The germline CDR1 and CDR2 sequences are SGHNT and YYREEE (reference sequence). The CDR3 length is 16 residues. Unmatched junction bases numbered 11, after V lost 4 bases and J lost 5 bases. TCRdb re-called the 5' RACE reads with MiXCR, one entry per CDR3 protein. The sample holds 500,000 to 600,000 distinct CDR3 sequences; roughly a fifth are singletons and the top ten take approximately 0.95%. The same specimen was also included in a second study, on T cells expressing NK-cell markers. That investigation notes: Beta-chain profiling covered CD3+CD56+NKG2C+, CD3+CD56+NKG2C- and CD3+CD56-NKG2C+ sorted subsets. Four donors showed these clonotypes also leading the CD3+CD56-NKG2C+ fraction.

The chain employs TRBV5-4 and TRBJ2-3; TRBD2 matches 9 bases. The sample comprised CD4+ T cells sorted from blood. This clonotype was obtained from a woman younger than 35 in good health. The CDR3 coding sequence is TGTGCCAGCAGCAATGGTGGCGGGGGGGCCGTAGATACGCAGTATTTT. It specifies CASSNGGGGAVDTQYF.